The present TCR beta chain was sequenced within a study of T cell responses to AZD1222 COVID-19 vaccine. Assay: immunoSEQ multiplex PCR; the TCRdb copy retains only in-frame clones and omits some. The table records approximately 90,000 clones, 85% to 90% of them present only once. Trimming cost V 2 bases and J 7 bases, with 9 bases left between them. Germline CDR1 reads SGHTA; CDR2 reads FQGTGA. The CDR3 is 13 amino acids. V is TRBV7-3 and J is TRBJ2-1, with D maybe TRBD2 (6 bases). Here the sequenced sample was peripheral blood, taken on day 0 of AZD1222 vaccination. The receptor comes from an adult in good health. This chain's CDR3 is CASSLAGGNEQFF. Here the CDR3 DNA reads TGTGCCAGCAGCTTAGCCGGGGGTAATGAGCAGTTCTTC.